This TCR beta chain derives from a study of beta chain features in type 1 diabetes. On this clone itself: Its antigen remains unidentified.

With 3 bases removed from V and 8 bases from J, the gap between germline ends came to 19 bases. Germline V gene sequence: CDR1 LGHNA, CDR2 YSLEER. The CDR3 runs to 15 residues. TCRB transcripts that were expressed got sequenced, as all of the isolated RNA had been reverse transcribed. Produced via immunoSEQ multiplex PCR; TCRdb's table is partial and in-frame only. The sample gives about 360,000 clones, roughly 12% of which show up once; approximately 0.011% is in the top ten. Study outcomes and limitations: Moderately but significantly shorter TCRB CDR3s were found in Type 1 diabetes patients in all four CD4+ subsets.

One heparinised blood draw, averaging approximately 120 mL, came from each donor. Sequencing input: naive CD4+ T cells from blood. J is TRBJ1-2 and V is TRBV4-3, with D unclear. The source of this sequence is a woman aged 18-29 years with type 1 diabetes. CDR3 sequence: CASSHSRELFGGYTF. In DNA form, the CDR3 reads TGCGCCAGCAGCCACAGTCGAGAACTTTTCGGGGGCTACACCTTC.